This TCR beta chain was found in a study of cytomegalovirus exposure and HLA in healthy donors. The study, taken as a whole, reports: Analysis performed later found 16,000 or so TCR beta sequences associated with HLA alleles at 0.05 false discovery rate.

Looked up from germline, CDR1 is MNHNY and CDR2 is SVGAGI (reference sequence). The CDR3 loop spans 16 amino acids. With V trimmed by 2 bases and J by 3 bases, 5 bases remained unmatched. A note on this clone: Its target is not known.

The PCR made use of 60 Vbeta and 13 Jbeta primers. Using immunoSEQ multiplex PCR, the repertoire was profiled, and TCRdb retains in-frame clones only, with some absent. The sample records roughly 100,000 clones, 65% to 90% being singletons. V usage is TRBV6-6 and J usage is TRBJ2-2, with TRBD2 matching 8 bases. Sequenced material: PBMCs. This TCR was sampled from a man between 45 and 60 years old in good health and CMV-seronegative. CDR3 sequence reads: CASSYASRGDTGELFF. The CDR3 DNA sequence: TGTGCCAGCAGTTACGCGTCGCGGGGGGACACCGGGGAGCTGTTTTTT.